This is a list of T cell receptor beta chains from one sample in a study of shared clonotypes between healthy human individuals. Repertoires were generated with immunoSEQ multiplex PCR, while TCRdb's copy carries only in-frame clones and drops some. The data show 2 million to 2.5 million clones, 90% to 97% seen once. Sequencing was carried out using naive CD4+ T cells sorted from blood. The receptor source for this set is a man between 18 and 35 years old in good health. CDR3s include the opening cysteine and the closing phenylalanine or tryptophan. The D gene is left open where the match is weak. Clone size appears in some rows only: once, few, many, or a class for an expanded clone.

j_gene: TRBJ2-1; abundance: once; v_gene: TRBV20-1; d_gene: NA; CDR3aa: CSAGFTYEQFF; CDR3nt: TGCAGTGCGGGGTTCACCTATGAGCAGTTCTTC
j_gene: TRBJ2-1; abundance: NA; v_gene: TRBV5-1; d_gene: TRBD2; CDR3aa: CASSLALAGRNNEQFF; CDR3nt: TGCGCCAGCAGCTTGGCTCTAGCGGGGCGAAACAATGAGCAGTTCTTC
j_gene: TRBJ2-5; abundance: NA; v_gene: TRBV5-1; d_gene: NA; CDR3aa: CASSNQGGVETQYF; CDR3nt: TGCGCCAGCAGTAACCAGGGCGGAGTTGAGACCCAGTACTTC
j_gene: TRBJ1-6; abundance: NA; v_gene: TRBV5-1; d_gene: NA; CDR3aa: CASSTTGISNSPLHF; CDR3nt: TGCGCCAGCAGCACCACAGGGATTTCGAATTCACCCCTCCACTTT
j_gene: TRBJ2-7; abundance: NA; v_gene: TRBV6-6; d_gene: TRBD1; CDR3aa: CASSYSGQGYEQYF; CDR3nt: TGTGCCAGCAGTTACTCGGGACAGGGTTACGAGCAGTACTTC
j_gene: TRBJ1-1; abundance: NA; v_gene: TRBV7-9; d_gene: TRBD1; CDR3aa: CASTLGQGNTEAFF; CDR3nt: TGTGCCAGCACCTTGGGACAGGGAAACACTGAAGCTTTCTTT
j_gene: TRBJ1-3; abundance: NA; v_gene: TRBV9; d_gene: NA; CDR3aa: CASSPRQEVSAGNTIYF; CDR3nt: TGTGCCAGCAGCCCCCGACAGGAAGTTAGTGCGGGAAACACCATATATTTT
j_gene: TRBJ2-1; abundance: NA; v_gene: TRBV4-1; d_gene: NA; CDR3aa: CASSHSRDSYYNEQFF; CDR3nt: TGCGCCAGCAGCCATTCCCGGGACTCCTACTACAATGAGCAGTTCTTC
j_gene: TRBJ1-1; abundance: NA; v_gene: TRBV7-9; d_gene: NA; CDR3aa: CASSLVAGPKSEAFF; CDR3nt: TGTGCCAGCAGCTTAGTCGCGGGGCCAAAATCTGAAGCTTTCTTT
j_gene: TRBJ1-5; abundance: few; v_gene: TRBV5-4; d_gene: NA; CDR3aa: CASSSHSYRYYQPQHF; CDR3nt: TGTGCCAGCAGCTCTCACAGCTATCGATACTATCAGCCCCAGCATTTT
j_gene: TRBJ2-3; abundance: NA; v_gene: TRBV2; d_gene: NA; CDR3aa: CASSWTGDTQYF; CDR3nt: TGTGCCAGCAGTTGGACCGGAGATACGCAGTATTTT
j_gene: TRBJ2-6; abundance: once; v_gene: TRBV7-9; d_gene: TRBD1; CDR3aa: CASSSTPGTGFSGANVLTF; CDR3nt: TGTGCCAGCAGCTCTACCCCCGGGACAGGCTTCTCTGGGGCCAACGTCCTGACTTTC
j_gene: TRBJ2-1; abundance: NA; v_gene: TRBV11-2; d_gene: NA; CDR3aa: CASSLVDEQFF; CDR3nt: TGTGCCAGCAGCTTAGTGGATGAGCAGTTCTTC
j_gene: TRBJ2-3; abundance: NA; v_gene: TRBV28; d_gene: NA; CDR3aa: CASSLPQGRTDTQYF; CDR3nt: TGTGCCAGCAGTTTACCCCAGGGCCGCACAGATACGCAGTATTTT
j_gene: TRBJ1-6; abundance: NA; v_gene: TRBV6-1; d_gene: NA; CDR3aa: CASSENLSFPLHF; CDR3nt: TGTGCCAGCAGTGAAAATTTAAGCTTCCCCCTCCACTTT
j_gene: TRBJ1-1; abundance: NA; v_gene: TRBV7-7; d_gene: NA; CDR3aa: CASSPVGQNTEAFF; CDR3nt: TGTGCTAGCAGCCCGGTCGGACAGAACACTGAAGCTTTCTTT
j_gene: TRBJ2-2; abundance: NA; v_gene: TRBV7-7; d_gene: NA; CDR3aa: CASSQLGGSGTGELFF; CDR3nt: TGTGCTAGCAGCCAGCTCGGGGGATCTGGAACCGGGGAGCTGTTTTTT
j_gene: TRBJ2-7; abundance: NA; v_gene: TRBV10-2; d_gene: TRBD2; CDR3aa: CASGLAGSYEQYF; CDR3nt: TGCGCCAGCGGGCTAGCGGGGTCCTACGAGCAGTACTTC
j_gene: TRBJ2-7; abundance: once; v_gene: TRBV5-1; d_gene: NA; CDR3aa: CASSEVIGFGSYEQYF; CDR3nt: TGCGCCAGCAGCGAAGTCATTGGTTTTGGCTCCTACGAGCAGTACTTC
j_gene: TRBJ1-6; abundance: NA; v_gene: TRBV19; d_gene: NA; CDR3aa: CASSIQGGNSPLHF; CDR3nt: TGTGCCAGTAGTATCCAGGGAGGTAATTCACCCCTCCACTTT
j_gene: TRBJ1-1; abundance: NA; v_gene: TRBV4-3; d_gene: NA; CDR3aa: CASSQAHPQRFF; CDR3nt: TGCGCCAGCAGCCAAGCGCACCCCCAAAGGTTCTTT
j_gene: TRBJ2-1; abundance: NA; v_gene: TRBV7-2; d_gene: TRBD1; CDR3aa: CASSLGDRGRYYNEQFF; CDR3nt: TGTGCCAGCAGCTTAGGGGACAGGGGGCGTTACTACAATGAGCAGTTCTTC
j_gene: TRBJ2-3; abundance: NA; v_gene: TRBV5-1; d_gene: NA; CDR3aa: CASSSRLSKGTDFTDTQYF; CDR3nt: TGCGCCAGCAGCAGTCGTCTATCGAAGGGGACGGACTTCACAGATACGCAGTATTTT
j_gene: TRBJ1-2; abundance: few; v_gene: TRBV2; d_gene: NA; CDR3aa: CASSVIQGKAGYTF; CDR3nt: TGTGCCAGCAGTGTTATTCAGGGCAAGGCTGGCTACACCTTC
j_gene: TRBJ1-4; abundance: NA; v_gene: TRBV27; d_gene: NA; CDR3aa: CASSSRLGVTNEKLFF; CDR3nt: TGTGCCAGCAGTTCTCGGTTGGGAGTGACTAATGAAAAACTGTTTTTT
j_gene: TRBJ1-1; abundance: NA; v_gene: TRBV30; d_gene: NA; CDR3aa: CAWSPPEAFF; CDR3nt: TGTGCCTGGAGTCCACCTGAAGCTTTCTTT
j_gene: TRBJ2-3; abundance: NA; v_gene: TRBV16; d_gene: NA; CDR3aa: CASSQSSTDTQYF; CDR3nt: TGTGCCAGCAGCCAATCTAGCACAGATACGCAGTATTTT
j_gene: TRBJ2-3; abundance: NA; v_gene: TRBV5-1; d_gene: TRBD1; CDR3aa: CASSSRTGWADTQYF; CDR3nt: TGCGCCAGCAGCTCCCGGACAGGGTGGGCAGATACGCAGTATTTT
j_gene: TRBJ2-7; abundance: NA; v_gene: TRBV28; d_gene: NA; CDR3aa: CASSSEHYEQYF; CDR3nt: TGTGCCAGCAGTTCGGAACACTACGAGCAGTACTTC
j_gene: TRBJ2-7; abundance: NA; v_gene: TRBV11-2; d_gene: NA; CDR3aa: CASSLVGTSSYEQYF; CDR3nt: TGTGCCAGCAGCTTAGTCGGGACAAGCTCCTACGAGCAGTACTTC
j_gene: TRBJ2-7; abundance: NA; v_gene: TRBV2; d_gene: NA; CDR3aa: CASSPEYLSSYEQYF; CDR3nt: TGTGCCAGCAGTCCGGAGTACTTAAGCTCCTACGAGCAGTACTTC
j_gene: TRBJ1-5; abundance: NA; v_gene: TRBV7-8; d_gene: NA; CDR3aa: CASSSRTRRYSNQPQHF; CDR3nt: TGTGCCAGCAGCTCAAGGACACGCCGCTATAGCAATCAGCCCCAGCATTTT
j_gene: TRBJ1-3; abundance: NA; v_gene: TRBV9; d_gene: NA; CDR3aa: CASSVESHAGNTIYF; CDR3nt: TGTGCCAGCAGCGTAGAATCCCACGCTGGAAACACCATATATTTT
j_gene: TRBJ2-7; abundance: NA; v_gene: TRBV2; d_gene: NA; CDR3aa: CASSGPGLSYEQYF; CDR3nt: TGTGCCAGCAGCGGCCCGGGACTTTCCTACGAGCAGTACTTC
j_gene: TRBJ2-3; abundance: few; v_gene: TRBV30; d_gene: NA; CDR3aa: CAWRTEDTQYF; CDR3nt: TGTGCCTGGCGGACGGAAGATACGCAGTATTTT
j_gene: TRBJ2-2; abundance: once; v_gene: TRBV11-3; d_gene: NA; CDR3aa: CASSQAGWGKNTGELFF; CDR3nt: TGTGCCAGCAGCCAGGCAGGGTGGGGTAAGAACACCGGGGAGCTGTTTTTT
j_gene: TRBJ1-4; abundance: NA; v_gene: TRBV9; d_gene: TRBD1; CDR3aa: CASSAGRGTGGASNEKLFF; CDR3nt: TGTGCCAGCAGCGCCGGTAGGGGGACAGGGGGCGCGTCTAATGAAAAACTGTTTTTT
j_gene: TRBJ2-3; abundance: NA; v_gene: TRBV10-3; d_gene: NA; CDR3aa: CAISESVPRTDTQYF; CDR3nt: TGTGCCATCAGTGAGTCAGTCCCCCGCACAGATACGCAGTATTTT
j_gene: TRBJ2-3; abundance: NA; v_gene: TRBV11-2; d_gene: NA; CDR3aa: CASSARGFSDTQYF; CDR3nt: TGTGCCAGCAGCGCCCGAGGGTTCTCCGATACGCAGTATTTT
j_gene: TRBJ2-1; abundance: NA; v_gene: TRBV30; d_gene: TRBD2; CDR3aa: CACGLAGATYNEQFF; CDR3nt: TGTGCCTGCGGACTAGCGGGAGCCACCTACAATGAGCAGTTCTTC
j_gene: TRBJ1-1; abundance: NA; v_gene: TRBV18; d_gene: NA; CDR3aa: CASSPGGGNTEAFF; CDR3nt: TGTGCCAGCTCACCAGGCGGCGGGAACACTGAAGCTTTCTTT
j_gene: TRBJ2-2; abundance: NA; v_gene: TRBV29-1; d_gene: NA; CDR3aa: CSVDGDRTGELFF; CDR3nt: TGCAGCGTTGACGGCGACAGAACCGGGGAGCTGTTTTTT
j_gene: TRBJ2-1; abundance: once; v_gene: TRBV7-2; d_gene: TRBD2; CDR3aa: CASSAPGLAGGRHEQFF; CDR3nt: TGTGCCAGCAGCGCACCGGGACTAGCGGGAGGACGCCATGAGCAGTTCTTC
j_gene: TRBJ2-7; abundance: NA; v_gene: TRBV6-5; d_gene: NA; CDR3aa: CASSRTASSYEQYF; CDR3nt: TGTGCCAGCAGTCGGACAGCGAGCTCCTACGAGCAGTACTTC
j_gene: TRBJ2-5; abundance: NA; v_gene: TRBV5-1; d_gene: TRBD2; CDR3aa: CASSFRSSGLQETQYF; CDR3nt: TGCGCCAGCAGCTTTCGGTCTAGCGGACTCCAAGAGACCCAGTACTTC
j_gene: TRBJ2-7; abundance: NA; v_gene: TRBV5-4; d_gene: NA; CDR3aa: CASSRDRSLYEQYF; CDR3nt: TGTGCCAGCAGCAGGGACCGCTCTCTCTACGAGCAGTACTTC
j_gene: TRBJ1-5; abundance: NA; v_gene: TRBV30; d_gene: NA; CDR3aa: CAWSAGIGQPQHF; CDR3nt: TGTGCCTGGAGCGCCGGAATTGGTCAGCCCCAGCATTTT
j_gene: TRBJ2-3; abundance: NA; v_gene: TRBV15; d_gene: NA; CDR3aa: CATSRGTDTQYF; CDR3nt: TGTGCCACCAGCAGAGGAACAGATACGCAGTATTTT
j_gene: TRBJ2-7; abundance: NA; v_gene: TRBV4-1; d_gene: NA; CDR3aa: CASSRGITSYEQYF; CDR3nt: TGCGCCAGCAGTAGGGGAATTACCTCTTACGAGCAGTACTTC
j_gene: TRBJ1-3; abundance: NA; v_gene: TRBV13; d_gene: TRBD1; CDR3aa: CASSGRTGTSSGNTIYF; CDR3nt: TGTGCCAGCAGCGGGCGGACAGGGACCAGCTCTGGAAACACCATATATTTT
j_gene: TRBJ2-5; abundance: NA; v_gene: TRBV19; d_gene: TRBD2; CDR3aa: CASSRAGVGETQYF; CDR3nt: TGTGCCAGTAGTAGAGCGGGAGTAGGAGAGACCCAGTACTTC
j_gene: TRBJ2-7; abundance: NA; v_gene: TRBV7-9; d_gene: NA; CDR3aa: CASSLASEGGVQYF; CDR3nt: TGTGCCAGCAGCTTAGCCTCGGAGGGTGGGGTGCAGTACTTC
j_gene: TRBJ2-7; abundance: NA; v_gene: TRBV4-1; d_gene: TRBD2; CDR3aa: CASSQNPSGASYEQYF; CDR3nt: TGCGCCAGCAGCCAGAATCCTAGCGGGGCTTCCTACGAGCAGTACTTC
j_gene: TRBJ2-3; abundance: NA; v_gene: TRBV5-1; d_gene: TRBD2; CDR3aa: CASSRAGLAGGPARPDTQYF; CDR3nt: TGCGCCAGCAGCCGTGCGGGACTAGCGGGGGGGCCTGCTAGGCCAGATACGCAGTATTTT
j_gene: TRBJ1-5; abundance: once; v_gene: TRBV2; d_gene: NA; CDR3aa: CASSLDSRSYSNQPQHF; CDR3nt: TGTGCCAGCAGTCTTGACAGTCGGAGTTATAGCAATCAGCCCCAGCATTTT
j_gene: TRBJ2-3; abundance: NA; v_gene: TRBV29-1; d_gene: TRBD1; CDR3aa: CSVEAFLGQADTQYF; CDR3nt: TGCAGCGTTGAAGCCTTTCTGGGACAGGCAGATACGCAGTATTTT
j_gene: TRBJ2-6; abundance: NA; v_gene: TRBV2; d_gene: NA; CDR3aa: CASSESSSGANVLTF; CDR3nt: TGTGCCAGCAGTGAAAGTAGCTCCGGGGCCAACGTCCTGACTTTC
j_gene: TRBJ1-3; abundance: NA; v_gene: TRBV6-1; d_gene: NA; CDR3aa: CASSEGGGSGNTIYF; CDR3nt: TGTGCCAGCAGTGAAGGGGGGGGCTCTGGAAACACCATATATTTT
j_gene: TRBJ2-7; abundance: NA; v_gene: TRBV5-4; d_gene: NA; CDR3aa: CASSLVGGYEQYF; CDR3nt: TGTGCCAGCAGCTTGGTAGGGGGGTACGAGCAGTACTTC
j_gene: TRBJ2-5; abundance: NA; v_gene: TRBV11-2; d_gene: TRBD2; CDR3aa: CASRPAGTSLGETQYF; CDR3nt: TGTGCCAGCAGGCCTGCCGGGACTAGCTTGGGAGAGACCCAGTACTTC